These 21 T cell receptor beta chains share one sample of origin, sequenced in a study of T cells after yellow fever vaccination. Using its own MiXCR run on the 5' RACE reads, TCRdb lists one record per CDR3 protein. The sample contains fewer than 500,000 distinct CDR3 sequences, roughly 20% of which appear only once. The sequencing here drew on PBMCs, taken before the yellow fever booster vaccination. The receptor set was obtained from a man younger than 30 who received the YFV17D yellow fever vaccine.

In this sample, this clonotype turned up a few times. V is TRBV7-6 and J is TRBJ1-2; the D gene is possibly TRBD1 (5 bases). Trimming removed 5 bases at V and 2 bases at J, with 15 bases between. This CDR3 spans 15 amino acids. The germline CDR1 and CDR2 sequences are SGHVS and FNYEAQ. CDR3 nucleotides: TGTGCCAGCAGCACCTTCCGGGGCGAGAACTATGGCTACACCTTC. This encodes CASSTFRGENYGYTF.

V usage is TRBV7-3 and J usage is TRBJ2-1; D possibly uses TRBD1 or TRBD2 (7 bases each). This CDR3 has 15 residues. V was cut by 2 bases and J by 6 bases, with 14 bases left in between. Germline V lookup: CDR1 SGHTA, CDR2 FQGTGA. The CDR3, as DNA: TGTGCCAGCAGCTTAGCAGGGGGGGGATCCAATGAGCAGTTCTTC. Its translation: CASSLAGGGSNEQFF.

The V call is TRBV30, the J call TRBJ2-7; 7 nucleotides agree with TRBD1. The CDR3 runs 13 residues. Per germline, CDR1 GTSNPN and CDR2 SVGIG (reference sequence). J gave up 5 bases and V 4 bases, and 8 bases lay outside the gene matches. The CDR3 loop is CAWNRDRGDEQYF. CDR3 bases: TGTGCCTGGAACCGGGACAGAGGGGACGAGCAGTACTTC.

This clonotype was seen a few times. The chain carries TRBV29-1 and TRBJ1-2; D is perhaps TRBD1 (6 bases). V was shortened by 7 bases and J by 0 bases, with 12 bases between the two germline ends. CDR3 size: 13 residues. The germline V gene has CDR1 SQVTM and CDR2 ANQGSEA. The chain's CDR3 is CSAAGGPNYGYTF. The CDR3 region has the DNA TGCAGCGCGGCCGGGGGGCCTAACTATGGCTACACCTTC.

This clonotype appeared many times. As DNA, the CDR3 is TGTGCCAGCAGCTTAGGCGGACAGGGCTACTATGGCTACACCTTC. It specifies CASSLGGQGYYGYTF. The chain couples TRBV7-2 to TRBJ1-2; 8 bases are shared with TRBD1. CDR1 and CDR2 from the germline V gene are SGHTA and FQGNSA. The J segment lost 3 bases and the V segment lost 1 base, leaving 4 bases of the junction unmatched. The CDR3 covers 15 residues.

This clonotype was seen only a few times. The chain is built from TRBV7-2 and TRBJ2-1, with TRBD1 as a possible D gene (5 bases). The CDR3 has 13 residues. From germline, CDR1 is SGHTA and CDR2 FQGNSA. Trimming shortened V by 5 bases and J by 8 bases, and 13 bases separated the two germline ends. For the CDR3, the DNA is TGTGCCAGCAGCCTCGGTTTAGGGGATGAGCAGTTCTTC. Residues: CASSLGLGDEQFF.

The chain uses TRBV5-1 and TRBJ2-5; D is ambiguous. Germline loops: CDR1 SGHRS, CDR2 YFSETQ. The CDR3 has 15 amino acids. V shed 0 bases and J shed 4 bases, with 13 bases lying between them. CDR3 region: CASSLDSSPIETQYF. DNA of the CDR3: TGCGCCAGCAGCTTGGATAGTAGTCCGATAGAGACCCAGTACTTC.

The chain couples TRBV7-9 to TRBJ2-7; TRBD2 might be the D (6 bases). The ends were cut back, 3 bases at V and 1 base at J, with 10 bases in the middle. The CDR3 is 14 residues long. The germline gives CDR1 SEHNR, CDR2 FQNEAQ (reference sequence). This chain's CDR3 is CASSFQGGSYEQYV. CDR3 DNA: TGTGCCAGCAGCTTCCAGGGAGGATCCTACGAGCAGTACGTC.

This clonotype was counted only a few times. The J gene is TRBJ1-5, the V gene TRBV27; 10 bases agree with TRBD1. The CDR3 spans 15 residues. Trimming took 6 bases from V and 5 from J; bases not matched to a gene: 7. CDR1 and CDR2 from the germline V gene are MNHEY and SMNVEV (reference sequence). CDR3 amino acids: CASSTRDRGYQPQHF. The CDR3 DNA sequence: TGTGCCAGCAGCACCAGGGACAGGGGATATCAGCCCCAGCATTTT.

This clonotype was detected only a few times. V gene TRBV18 combines with J gene TRBJ2-2; TRBD2 matches at 13 bases. CDR1 KGHSH and CDR2 LQKENI come from the germline V gene. CDR3 length equals 16 residues. After removal of 1 base from V and 4 bases from J, the junction contained 0 bases not matched to a gene. The CDR3 protein is CASSPRTSGGTGELFF. The CDR3 bases are TGTGCCAGCTCACCACGGACTAGCGGGGGCACCGGGGAGCTGTTTTTT.

The rearrangement joins TRBV6-5 to TRBJ2-5; D assignment may be TRBD1 or TRBD2 (5 bases each). CDR1 is MNHEY and CDR2 is SVGAGI in the germline V gene. The CDR3 runs to 16 residues. Trimming removed 10 bases at V and 4 bases at J, with 25 bases between. CDR3 residues: CATKRGEKLGAETQYF. CDR3 DNA: TGTGCCACGAAACGGGGCGAAAAATTAGGGGCAGAGACCCAGTACTTC.

The sample holds a few counts of this clonotype. CDR3 amino acids: CASSPRDVAYEQYF. The CDR3 DNA follows: TGTGCCAGCAGTCCCCGGGATGTAGCCTACGAGCAGTACTTC. J is TRBJ2-7 and V is TRBV6-5, with D possibly TRBD2 on 5 matching bases. The CDR3 length is 14 residues. V dropped 5 bases and J dropped 2 bases, with 13 bases sitting between them. CDR1 is MNHEY, CDR2 SVGAGI, per germline.

This clonotype appeared a few times. The genes are TRBV4-3 and TRBJ1-6; D unclear. Trimming left V 0 bases short and J 6 bases short, with 3 bases between. The CDR3 has 13 amino acids. Germline V lookup: CDR1 LGHNA, CDR2 YSLEER. CDR3 sequence (DNA): TGCGCCAGCAGCCAAGATACTAATTCACCCCTCCACTTT. Translating it yields CASSQDTNSPLHF.

The chain recombines TRBV20-1 with TRBJ2-3; D gene uncertain. CDR3 size: 12 residues. Looked up from germline, CDR1 is DFQATT and CDR2 is SNEGSKA (reference sequence). The V and J ends lost 6 bases and 2 bases respectively, with 9 bases between them. CDR3 DNA sequence: TGCAGTGCCGAGTGGTCCACAGATACGCAGTATTTT. Amino acids: CSAEWSTDTQYF.

This clonotype was observed a few times. This rearrangement joins TRBV7-2 to TRBJ2-5; tentatively, D is TRBD2 (5 bases). Looked up from germline, CDR1 is SGHTA and CDR2 is FQGNSA. The V end lost 1 base, the J end lost 7 bases, and 10 bases lay between the germline ends. The CDR3 contains 13 residues. This chain's CDR3 is CASSLGGEWTQYF. CDR3 DNA sequence: TGTGCCAGCAGCTTAGGTGGGGAGTGGACCCAGTACTTC.

Ten or more counts support this clonotype. V gene TRBV5-1 combines with J gene TRBJ1-1, with D possibly being TRBD1 (6 bases). CDR1 and CDR2 from the germline V gene are SGHRS and YFSETQ. This CDR3 is 20 amino acids long. V was pared by 4 bases and J by 1 base, with 29 bases between. The DNA for the CDR3 is TGCGCCAGCAGCGGAACAACCCCGGGACATGTCACGTCGGCGAACACTGAAGCTTTCTTT. It specifies CASSGTTPGHVTSANTEAFF.

This clonotype was detected only a few times. The J gene is TRBJ2-7, the V gene TRBV12-3 or TRBV12-4; D gene unclear. The CDR3 is made up of 12 amino acids. Trimming took 4 bases from V and 3 from J, leaving 7 bases between them. CDR3 sequence reads: CASSWSGYEQYF. CDR3 nucleotide sequence: TGTGCCAGCAGTTGGAGTGGCTACGAGCAGTACTTC.

The genes are TRBV15 and TRBJ1-2; no definite D call. The CDR3 extends over 14 amino acids. V was clipped by 0 bases and J by 4 bases, with 9 bases between them. Germline CDR1 and CDR2: LNHNV and YYDKDF (reference sequence). CDR3 region: CATSRDKGSYGYTF. As DNA, the CDR3 is TGTGCCACCAGCAGAGATAAGGGATCCTATGGCTACACCTTC.

V is TRBV7-6 and J is TRBJ2-3, with a weak D call TRBD1 (6 bases). Germline values: CDR1 SGHVS, CDR2 FNYEAQ. V was cut by 3 bases and J by 9 bases, with 7 bases left in between. The CDR3 consists of 11 residues. The CDR3 loop reads CASSFQGTQYF. The CDR3 coding sequence is TGTGCCAGCAGCTTCCAGGGGACGCAGTATTTT.

The sample holds a few counts of this clonotype. The rearrangement links TRBV10-3 to TRBJ2-7; D gene unclear. CDR3 length: 13 amino acids. The germline V gene has CDR1 ENHRY and CDR2 SYGVKD. V shed 4 bases and J shed 0 bases, with 7 bases lying between them. The CDR3, as DNA: TGTGCCATCAGTGGCTCCCGCTCCTACGAGCAGTACTTC. Translated, it gives CAISGSRSYEQYF.

The genes are TRBV5-1 and TRBJ2-1; D uncertain. The CDR3 loop spans 14 amino acids. V lost 4 bases, J lost 8 bases, and 16 bases lay in between. From germline, CDR1 is SGHRS and CDR2 YFSETQ. CDR3 nucleotides: TGCGCCAGCAGCAGTTCAGACCCCTGGGATGAGCAGTTCTTC. Its translation is CASSSSDPWDEQFF.